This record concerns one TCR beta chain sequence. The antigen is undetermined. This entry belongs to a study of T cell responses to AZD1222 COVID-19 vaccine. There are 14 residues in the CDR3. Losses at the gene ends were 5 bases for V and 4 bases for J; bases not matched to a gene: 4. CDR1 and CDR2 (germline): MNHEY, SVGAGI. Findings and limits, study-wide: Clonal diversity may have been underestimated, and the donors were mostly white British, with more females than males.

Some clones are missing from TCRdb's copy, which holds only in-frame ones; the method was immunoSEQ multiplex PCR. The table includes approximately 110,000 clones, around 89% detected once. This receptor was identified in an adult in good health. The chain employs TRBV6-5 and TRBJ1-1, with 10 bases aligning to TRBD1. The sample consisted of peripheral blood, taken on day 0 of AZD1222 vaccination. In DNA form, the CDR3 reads TGTGCCAGCAGTCTGACAGGGGGCGGCACTGAAGCTTTCTTT. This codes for CASSLTGGGTEAFF.